The 15 T cell receptor beta chains in this list originate from one sample, sequenced in a study of CD8 T cells in Susac syndrome. RNA, at roughly 0.45 to 1 ug, was reverse transcribed with random hexamers. Each CDR3 protein gets one entry after TCRdb re-called the immunoSEQ multiplex PCR reads with MiXCR. The sample contains approximately 280,000 distinct CDR3 sequences, approximately 84% of which appear only once. Sequences were obtained from CD8+ T cells from PBMCs. These receptors originate from a human donor with multiple sclerosis.

The rearrangement links TRBV6-5 to TRBJ2-5; possible D gene TRBD2, 5 bases. CDR3 length: 16 residues. Per the germline V gene, CDR1 is MNHEY and CDR2 is SVGAGI. V shed 2 bases and J shed 5 bases, with 18 bases lying between them. The CDR3 loop is CASSYVPSGEEETQYF. The CDR3 bases are TGTGCCAGCAGTTACGTCCCCTCCGGGGAAGAGGAGACCCAGTACTTC.

This chain connects TRBV27 to TRBJ2-4, with TRBD2 identical over 7 bases. Per germline, CDR1 MNHEY and CDR2 SMNVEV (reference sequence). Germline trimming cut 6 bases from V and 8 bases from J; bases unmatched to any gene: 10. CDR3 length equals 14 residues. The CDR3 loop reads CASSSVGGSDIQYF. For the CDR3, the DNA is TGTGCCAGCAGCTCCGTGGGGGGGTCCGACATTCAGTACTTC.

The CDR3 DNA is TGCAGTGCTAATTCCCAGGGCCACGAGCAGTACTTC. It encodes CSANSQGHEQYF. The chain joins TRBV20-1 to TRBJ2-7, with a weak D call TRBD1 (5 bases). The germline CDR1 and CDR2 sequences are DFQATT and SNEGSKA (reference sequence). The CDR3 is 12 amino acids. The V gene lost 4 bases and the J gene lost 5 bases, with 12 bases spanning the gap.

There are a few counts of this clonotype. V usage is TRBV6-2 or TRBV6-3 and J usage is TRBJ2-1, with D hard to call. From germline, CDR1 is MNHEY and CDR2 SVGEGT. V gave up 5 bases and J gave up 6 bases, with 11 bases separating them. There are 13 residues in the CDR3. In DNA, the CDR3 is TGTGCCAGCAGTCTCGCTCGTAGCAATGAGCAGTTCTTC. Translating gives CASSLARSNEQFF.

The V gene is TRBV5-1, the J gene TRBJ2-3, with 8 positions matching TRBD1. Unmatched junction bases numbered 4, after V lost 1 base and J lost 0 bases. This CDR3 is built from 16 residues. The V gene's germline CDR1 is SGHRS and CDR2 YFSETQ. The CDR3 reads CASSLPDRGSTDTQYF. The CDR3 DNA follows: TGCGCCAGCAGCTTGCCCGACAGGGGAAGCACAGATACGCAGTATTTT.

V is TRBV19 and J is TRBJ2-7; 10 bases fit TRBD2. The V segment lost 4 bases and the J segment 3 bases; nucleotides outside the gene matches: 6. CDR1 is LNHDA and CDR2 is SQIVND in the germline V gene (reference sequence). The CDR3 is 15 amino acids. The DNA for the CDR3 is TGTGCCAGTAGTACTACCATAGCGGGAGGCTACGAGCAGTACTTC. Protein sequence: CASSTTIAGGYEQYF.

This chain links TRBV9 with TRBJ2-1; no reliable D call. From germline, CDR1 is SGDLS and CDR2 YYNGEE. CDR3 length: 12 amino acids. Deletions cut 0 bases from V and 6 bases from J, with 4 bases between. CDR3: CASSVDSNEQFF. The CDR3 nucleotides read TGTGCCAGCAGCGTAGACTCCAATGAGCAGTTCTTC. Variable domain in full (rest from reference TRBV9 and TRBJ2-1): DSGVTQTPKHLITATGQRVTLRCSPRSGDLSVYWYQQSLDQGLQFLIQYYNGEERAKGNILERFSAQQFPDLHSELNLSSLELGDSALYFCASSVDSNEQFFGPGTRLTVL.

For the CDR3, the DNA is TGTGCCAGCAGCTTAGTGGAGTTAACGGCGGAGACCCAGTACTTC. Protein sequence: CASSLVELTAETQYF. V is TRBV7-9 and J is TRBJ2-5; D is unresolved. Trimming removed 1 base at V and 5 bases at J, with 14 bases between. CDR1 is SEHNR and CDR2 is FQNEAQ in the germline V gene (reference sequence). The CDR3 spans 15 residues.

The V gene is TRBV6-6, the J gene TRBJ2-3; 7 bases are a match to TRBD1. The CDR3 extends over 15 amino acids. Germline assignment: CDR1 MNHNY and CDR2 SVGAGI (reference sequence). V was pared by 2 bases and J by 7 bases, with 9 bases of the junction left unmatched. The CDR3 nucleotides are TGTGCCAGCAGTTACGTCCGGGACAGTTTTTATACGCAGTATTTT. Encoded protein: CASSYVRDSFYTQYF.

J is TRBJ2-5 and V is TRBV19; TRBD2 matches at 7 bases. There are 15 residues in the CDR3. V shed 8 bases, J shed 5 bases, and the junction held 14 bases outside the gene matches. Germline V gene sequence: CDR1 LNHDA, CDR2 SQIVND (reference sequence). CDR3 residues: CASGAGGSFKETQYF. In DNA form, the CDR3 reads TGTGCCAGTGGGGCTGGCGGGAGTTTTAAGGAGACCCAGTACTTC.

The J gene is TRBJ1-2, the V gene TRBV20-1, with TRBD1 identical over 8 bases. After removal of 0 bases from V and 12 bases from J, the junction contained 18 bases not matched to a gene. In germline, CDR1 is DFQATT, CDR2 SNEGSKA (reference sequence). This CDR3 contains 16 residues. The CDR3 protein is CSARDPELTGQGTNTF. The CDR3 DNA reads TGCAGTGCTAGAGATCCGGAGCTAACAGGACAGGGAACGAACACCTTC.

The rearrangement links TRBV7-9 to TRBJ2-3; D possibly corresponds to TRBD2 (6 bases). V dropped 5 bases and J dropped 6 bases, with 21 bases sitting between them. Germline V lookup: CDR1 SEHNR, CDR2 FQNEAQ (reference sequence). The length of the CDR3 is 16 residues. The CDR3 DNA sequence: TGTGCCAGCAGCCTCCGGGACTCGATCCTCTGGGATACGCAGTATTTT. Its protein is CASSLRDSILWDTQYF.

This rearrangement joins TRBV28 to TRBJ2-1, with D uncertain. The V end was cut by 5 bases, the J end by 7 bases, with 6 bases between. The CDR3 length is 11 residues. CDR1 and CDR2 from the germline V gene are MDHEN and SYDVKM. This chain's CDR3 is CASSSWNEQFF. The CDR3 region has the DNA TGTGCCAGCAGTAGTTGGAATGAGCAGTTCTTC.

This clonotype was observed a single time. The chain joins TRBV19 to TRBJ1-6, with D possibly TRBD1 on 5 matching bases. Germline V CDR1 and CDR2: LNHDA, SQIVND (reference sequence). CDR3 size: 12 residues. The V and J ends lost 10 bases and 7 bases respectively, with 11 bases between them. The CDR3 protein is CATKTANSPLHF. Written as DNA, the CDR3 is TGTGCCACCAAGACAGCAAATTCACCCCTCCACTTT.

The chain recombines TRBV6-6 with TRBJ2-5; 11 bases align to TRBD1. This CDR3 is built from 14 residues. Germline trimming cut 7 bases from V and 5 bases from J; bases unmatched to any gene: 6. Germline V gene data show CDR1 as MNHNY and CDR2 as SVGAGI (reference sequence). The CDR3 region has the DNA TGTGCCAGCATCCCGGGACAGGGGGGGGAGACCCAGTACTTC. Its protein product is CASIPGQGGETQYF.